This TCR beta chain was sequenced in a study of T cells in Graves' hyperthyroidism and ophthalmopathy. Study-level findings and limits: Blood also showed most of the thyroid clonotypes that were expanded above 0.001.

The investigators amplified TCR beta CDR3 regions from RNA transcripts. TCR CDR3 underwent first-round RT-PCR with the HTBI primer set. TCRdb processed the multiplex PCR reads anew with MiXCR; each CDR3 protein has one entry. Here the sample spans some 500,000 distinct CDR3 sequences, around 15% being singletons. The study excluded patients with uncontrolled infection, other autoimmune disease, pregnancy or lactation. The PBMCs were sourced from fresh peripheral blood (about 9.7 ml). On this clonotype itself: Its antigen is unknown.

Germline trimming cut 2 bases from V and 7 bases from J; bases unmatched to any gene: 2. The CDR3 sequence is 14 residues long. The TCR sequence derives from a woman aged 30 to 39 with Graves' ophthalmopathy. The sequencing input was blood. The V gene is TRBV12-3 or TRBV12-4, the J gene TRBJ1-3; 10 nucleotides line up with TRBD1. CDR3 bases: TGTGCCAGCAGTTTACGGGACAGGGGTAACACCATATATTTT. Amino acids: CASSLRDRGNTIYF.